The T cell receptor (beta chain) described here comes from a study of cytomegalovirus exposure and HLA in healthy donors. On the study more broadly: Unique TCR beta sequences numbering 95 million to 130 million came from around 180 million T cells in an earlier analysis.

13 Jbeta primers and 60 Vbeta primers were used for the PCR. TCRdb's copy holds only in-frame clones and misses some; the assay was immunoSEQ multiplex PCR. The repertoire holds some 70,000 clones, with approximately 82% as singletons. Comment on this clone: Its specificity is unknown.

Germline V gives CDR1 SGHNT, CDR2 YYREEE (reference sequence). With 3 bases clipped from V and 6 bases from J, the junction kept 9 bases outside the gene matches. The CDR3 runs 16 residues. Study-level findings and limits: V- and J-gene trimming in TCR beta was tied to a missense DCLRE1C variant by an analysis performed later.

The specimen was PBMCs. This TCR came from a man between 18 and 29 years old in good health and CMV-seronegative. This sequence joins TRBV5-4 and TRBJ2-1; 10 bases are a match to TRBD1. The CDR3 spells CASSSLDRGRANEQFF. Written as DNA, the CDR3 is TGTGCCAGCAGCTCCTTAGACAGGGGGCGCGCCAATGAGCAGTTCTTC.